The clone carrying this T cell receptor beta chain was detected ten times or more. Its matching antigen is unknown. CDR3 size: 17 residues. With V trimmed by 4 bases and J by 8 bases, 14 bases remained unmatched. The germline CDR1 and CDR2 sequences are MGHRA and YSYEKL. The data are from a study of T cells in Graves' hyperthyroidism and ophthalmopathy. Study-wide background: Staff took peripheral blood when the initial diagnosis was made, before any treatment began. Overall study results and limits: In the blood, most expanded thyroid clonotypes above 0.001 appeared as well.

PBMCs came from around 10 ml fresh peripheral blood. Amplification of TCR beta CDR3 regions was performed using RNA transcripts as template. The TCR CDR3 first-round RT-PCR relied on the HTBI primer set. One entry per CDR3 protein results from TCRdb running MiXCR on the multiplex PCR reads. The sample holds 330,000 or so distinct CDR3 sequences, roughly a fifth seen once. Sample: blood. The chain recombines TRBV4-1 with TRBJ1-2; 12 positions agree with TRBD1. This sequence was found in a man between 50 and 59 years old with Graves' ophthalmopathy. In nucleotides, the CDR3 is TGCGCCAGCAGCCCCCCCTCCCGGGACAGGGGGCGGGAAGGCTACACCTTC. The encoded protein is CASSPPSRDRGREGYTF.